The 25 T cell receptor beta chains below were found in one sample sequenced in a study of regulatory T cells in long-lasting Graves disease (dated by TCRdb to the early 2020s). Library generation was performed with multiplex PCR. Sequenced on an Illumina HiSeq 4000. TCR beta libraries were built with iRepertoire HTBI primers and Arm-PCR amplification of CDR3 regions. TCRdb reanalyzed the raw reads on its own, using fastp at Q25 for trimming and MiXCR for clone calling, and kept in-frame beta chains. Every distinct CDR3 protein forms one entry, paired with its most common genes and DNA. In all, the sample holds 420,000 or so distinct CDR3 sequences, and 23% of those were seen once. The leading ten clones occupy around 26% of the sample. The time point label corresponds to: persistent/refractory GD, antithyroid drugs over 5 years with positive TRAb. For both TCR sequencing and RNA sequencing, RNA was extracted from PBMCs using TRIzol.

Here the sequenced sample was peripheral blood mononuclear cells (PBMCs), taken when the disease was refractory, from a patient treated with antithyroid drugs. Source of these receptors: a female donor with Graves disease.

This clonotype was seen only a few times. This rearrangement joins TRBV7-2 to TRBJ1-4; the D is unclear. This CDR3 has 16 amino acids. Germline V gene sequence: CDR1 SGHTA, CDR2 FQGNSA. The ends were cut back, 1 base at V and 2 bases at J, with 11 bases in the middle. The CDR3 loop reads CASSLVGVLTNEKLFF. CDR3 nucleotides: TGTGCCAGCAGCTTAGTTGGGGTACTGACTAATGAAAAACTGTTTTTT.

V and J are TRBV29-1 and TRBJ2-1; D is perhaps TRBD2 (6 bases). The CDR3 spans 16 residues. Germline CDR1 SQVTM, CDR2 ANQGSEA. V lost 6 bases, J lost 5 bases, and 23 bases lay in between. CDR3 DNA sequence: TGCAGCGTCCCTCGCACCCTTAGCGGACCGGACAATGAGCAGTTCTTC. Encoded protein: CSVPRTLSGPDNEQFF.

This clonotype was seen more than once but under ten times. The chain carries TRBV7-2 and TRBJ2-7; 10 bases are shared with TRBD2. The germline V gene encodes CDR1 SGHTA and CDR2 FQGNSA. The CDR3 extends over 18 amino acids. The V segment lost 1 base and the J segment 1 base; nucleotides outside the gene matches: 10. As DNA, the CDR3 is TGTGCCAGCAGCTTAGTAGGCATAGCGGGAGGTCTATCCTACGAGCAGTACTTC. Protein: CASSLVGIAGGLSYEQYF.

The rearrangement uses TRBV9 and TRBJ2-3; D perhaps matches TRBD2 (6 bases). From germline, CDR1 is SGDLS and CDR2 YYNGEE. Trimming pared 2 bases from V and 5 bases from J, leaving 12 bases between. There are 14 residues in the CDR3. The CDR3 sequence is CASSVWRDEDTQYF. CDR3 DNA sequence: TGTGCCAGCAGCGTGTGGCGGGACGAAGATACGCAGTATTTT.

The chain links TRBV6-9 to TRBJ2-3; 7 bases line up with TRBD1. J lost 2 bases, V lost 3 bases, and 5 bases had no gene match. This CDR3 contains 15 residues. In germline, CDR1 is MNHGY, CDR2 SVAAGI. This CDR3 is CASSYGDRNTDTQYF. Written as DNA, the CDR3 is TGTGCCAGCAGTTACGGGGACAGAAACACAGATACGCAGTATTTT.

This clonotype was detected ten times or more. J is TRBJ2-2 and V is TRBV2; 7 bases agree with TRBD2. J lost 2 bases, V lost 5 bases, and 8 bases had no gene match. The CDR3 contains 16 residues. Looked up from germline, CDR1 is SNHLY and CDR2 is FYNNEI. CDR3 protein: CASSYSGTTNTGELFF. Here the CDR3 DNA reads TGTGCCAGCAGTTATTCCGGGACTACAAACACCGGGGAGCTGTTTTTT.

This chain connects TRBV7-3 to TRBJ2-7; 7 positions agree with TRBD2. Germline V gene lookup returns CDR1 SGHTA and CDR2 FQGTGA. The CDR3 is 15 amino acids. Trimming removed 5 bases from V and 0 bases from J; junction bases left unmatched: 7. The CDR3 reads CASSLTSASSYEQYF. DNA for the CDR3: TGTGCCAGCAGCCTTACTAGCGCTTCCTCCTACGAGCAGTACTTC.

This clonotype was found many times. The chain couples TRBV10-3 to TRBJ1-5; D is unclear. CDR1 is ENHRY and CDR2 is SYGVKD in the germline V gene. This CDR3 comprises 13 residues. Trimming pared 7 bases from V and 4 bases from J, leaving 11 bases between. The CDR3: CAITEARNQPQHF. The CDR3 DNA follows: TGTGCCATCACCGAAGCCAGGAATCAGCCCCAGCATTTT.

This clonotype was seen at least ten times. The chain joins TRBV28 to TRBJ1-1; D possibly corresponds to TRBD1 (6 bases). Germline-derived CDR1 and CDR2 are MDHEN and SYDVKM. V gave up 1 base and J gave up 4 bases, with 25 bases separating them. This CDR3 contains 19 residues. CDR3 bases: TGTGCCAGCAGTTTATCGCCCCTCTTGTTTACAGGGCTGGCCACTGAAGCTTTCTTT. This translates into CASSLSPLLFTGLATEAFF. The whole variable domain, remainder taken from reference TRBV28 and TRBJ1-1, is DVKVTQSSRYLVKRTGEKVFLECVQDMDHENMFWYRQDPGLGLRLIYFSYDVKMKEKGDIPEGYSVSREKKERFSLILESASTNQTSMYLCASSLSPLLFTGLATEAFFGQGTRLTVV.

The rearrangement uses TRBV7-2 and TRBJ2-7; D possibly corresponds to TRBD2 (5 bases). The CDR3 length is 15 residues. V lost 2 bases and J 2 bases, leaving 13 bases between the germline ends. The V gene's germline CDR1 is SGHTA and CDR2 FQGNSA. The CDR3 DNA reads as TGTGCCAGCAGCTTACCAAAAGCGGCTACCTACGAGCAGTACTTC. As protein: CASSLPKAATYEQYF. The full variable domain, with the rest looked up from reference TRBV7-2 and TRBJ2-7, is GAGVSQSPSNKVTEKGKDVELRCDPISGHTALYWYRQSLGQGLEFLIYFQGNSAPDKSGLPSDRFSAERTGGSVSTLTIQRTQQEDSAVYLCASSLPKAATYEQYFGPGTRLTVT.

This clonotype was seen repeatedly, ten times or more. V and J are TRBV28 and TRBJ2-7; TRBD1 matches 7 bases. This CDR3 contains 16 residues. Looked up from germline, CDR1 is MDHEN and CDR2 is SYDVKM. After removal of 6 bases from V and 0 bases from J, the junction contained 11 bases not matched to a gene. The CDR3 is CASRNGGQINSYEQYF. CDR3 DNA: TGTGCCAGCAGGAATGGGGGACAGATAAACTCCTACGAGCAGTACTTC.

The chain has TRBV7-2 and TRBJ2-7, with TRBD2 matching 9 bases. With V trimmed by 7 bases and J by 5 bases, 12 bases remained unmatched. The CDR3 runs to 15 residues. From germline, CDR1 is SGHTA and CDR2 FQGNSA. DNA of the CDR3: TGTGCCAGCAACCAGGGTTTAGCGGGAGTTCACGAGCAGTACTTC. Translated, it gives CASNQGLAGVHEQYF.

This clonotype was seen repeatedly, ten times or more. The chain couples TRBV20-1 to TRBJ2-5; D remains unclear. V was shortened by 5 bases and J by 5 bases, with 18 bases between the two germline ends. Germline CDR1 reads DFQATT; CDR2 reads SNEGSKA (reference sequence). The CDR3 extends over 14 amino acids. CDR3 sequence (DNA): TGCAGTGCTCTTCGACTTGGTCCGTTGGAGACCCAGTACTTC. It specifies CSALRLGPLETQYF.

As for this clonotype: This may stem from a read error, because a much larger clone lies one nucleotide away. The chain employs TRBV7-2 and TRBJ2-7; 9 bases agree with TRBD2. CDR3 length: 15 amino acids. Germline-derived CDR1 and CDR2 are SGHTA and FQGNSA. CDR3 DNA sequence: TGTGCCAGCAGCTTAGGTCCTAGCGGGAACTACAAGCAGTACTTC. Amino acids: CASSLGPSGNYKQYF. Supplemented by reference TRBV7-2 and TRBJ2-7, the full variable domain reads GAGVSQSPSNKVTEKGKDVELRCDPISGHTALYWYRQSLGQGLEFLIYFQGNSAPDKSGLPSDRFSAERTGGSVSTLTIQRTQQEDSAVYLCASSLGPSGNYKQYFGPGTRLTVT.

The rearrangement links TRBV5-1 to TRBJ2-7; D gene ambiguous. Germline CDR1 and CDR2: SGHRS and YFSETQ. V lost 0 bases and J lost 0, with 10 bases in between. The CDR3 covers 15 residues. DNA of the CDR3: TGCGCCAGCAGCTTGGAGGGCAGGATCTCCTACGAGCAGTACTTC. Translated, it gives CASSLEGRISYEQYF.

This clonotype has a count of ten or more. The V gene is TRBV28, the J gene TRBJ2-6; tentatively, D is TRBD1 (5 bases). The V gene's germline CDR1 is MDHEN and CDR2 SYDVKM. Between the trimmed V and J ends, which lost 10 bases and 0 bases, there was a span of 16 bases. This CDR3 spans 16 amino acids. CDR3 sequence: CATRSGGHSGANVLTF. The CDR3 DNA reads as TGTGCCACCCGATCCGGCGGACACTCTGGGGCCAACGTCCTGACTTTC.

This clonotype was counted many times. The chain uses TRBV11-1 and TRBJ2-5; the match to TRBD2 covers 9 bases. The length of the CDR3 is 18 residues. Germline V lookup: CDR1 SGHAT, CDR2 FQDESV (reference sequence). Trimming cost V 2 bases and J 4 bases; bases outside gene matches: 14. The CDR3: CASSLSLGGLAIGETQYF. CDR3 DNA sequence: TGTGCCAGCAGCTTAAGCCTTGGAGGACTAGCGATTGGAGAGACCCAGTACTTC.

This clonotype came up a few times. The chain carries TRBV4-2 and TRBJ1-2; D gene unclear. This CDR3 contains 16 residues. With 1 base removed from V and 3 bases from J, the gap between germline ends came to 15 bases. Germline V CDR1 and CDR2: LGHNA, YNFKEQ. This CDR3 reads CASSQVTKDLHYGYTF. In DNA, the CDR3 is TGTGCCAGCAGCCAAGTTACTAAAGATCTACACTATGGCTACACCTTC.

In regard to this clonotype: A junction boundary mismatches the germline segment, possibly from a read error. CDR3 coding DNA: TGTGCCGGCTCACCCCCCGTGTTTACTGGCTACACCTTC. Translating gives CAGSPPVFTGYTF. The chain links TRBV18 to TRBJ1-2; D is unresolved. This CDR3 comprises 13 residues. Germline V gene lookup returns CDR1 KGHSH and CDR2 LQKENI.

The gene calls are TRBV5-1 and TRBJ2-7, with 14 positions matching TRBD2. J lost 2 bases, V lost 2 bases, and 3 bases had no gene match. The CDR3 length is 16 residues. Germline assignment: CDR1 SGHRS and CDR2 YFSETQ. CDR3 in DNA: TGCGCCAGCAGCTTCGGACTAGCGGGAGGCACCTACGAGCAGTACTTC. Protein sequence: CASSFGLAGGTYEQYF.

The chain couples TRBV5-1 to TRBJ2-1, with 9 bases identical to TRBD2. This CDR3 has 18 amino acids. CDR1 is SGHRS and CDR2 is YFSETQ in the germline V gene. With V trimmed by 0 bases and J by 8 bases, 15 bases remained unmatched. DNA for the CDR3: TGCGCCAGCAGCTTGGCCCCTAGCGGGACCTCCCGCCGGGATGAGCAGTTCTTC. This codes for CASSLAPSGTSRRDEQFF.

This chain uses TRBV5-1 with TRBJ2-7, with 7 nucleotides matching TRBD1. The CDR3 consists of 14 residues. The trim removed 0 bases at V and 4 bases at J, leaving 4 bases unmatched. CDR1 and CDR2 (germline): SGHRS, YFSETQ. The CDR3 DNA is TGCGCCAGCAGCTTGGCCGGGACAGAATACGAGCAGTACTTC. This codes for CASSLAGTEYEQYF.

This clonotype was detected many times. V gene TRBV12-5 combines with J gene TRBJ1-1; 9 nucleotides agree with TRBD1. Per germline, CDR1 LGHNT and CDR2 FRNRAP. After removal of 1 base from V and 10 bases from J, the junction contained 1 base not matched to a gene. The CDR3 runs 12 residues. The CDR3 region is CASGLAQGAAFF. CDR3 nucleotides: TGTGCTAGTGGTTTGGCACAGGGGGCAGCTTTCTTT. Drawing the rest from reference TRBV12-5 and TRBJ1-1, the complete variable domain is DARVTQTPRHKVTEMGQEVTMRCQPILGHNTVFWYRQTMMQGLELLAYFRNRAPLDDSGMPKDRFSAEMPDATLATLKIQPSEPRDSAVYFCASGLAQGAAFFGQGTRLTVV.

This clonotype was counted many times. The chain's CDR3 is CASSLVPRREQYF. DNA of the CDR3: TGTGCCAGCAGTTTAGTCCCGAGGCGCGAGCAGTACTTC. J is TRBJ2-7 and V is TRBV28, with unresolved D. In germline, CDR1 is MDHEN, CDR2 SYDVKM. The CDR3 is made up of 13 amino acids. V was shortened by 2 bases and J by 6 bases, with 11 bases between the two germline ends.

This clonotype was recorded many times. The gene calls are TRBV10-3 and TRBJ1-1; D uncertain. CDR1 is ENHRY and CDR2 is SYGVKD in the germline V gene. The CDR3 runs to 15 residues. Trimming cost V 6 bases and J 3 bases, with 17 bases left between them. The CDR3 loop is CAIRDSGDWDTEAFF. CDR3 bases: TGTGCCATCAGAGATAGCGGGGATTGGGACACTGAAGCTTTCTTT.